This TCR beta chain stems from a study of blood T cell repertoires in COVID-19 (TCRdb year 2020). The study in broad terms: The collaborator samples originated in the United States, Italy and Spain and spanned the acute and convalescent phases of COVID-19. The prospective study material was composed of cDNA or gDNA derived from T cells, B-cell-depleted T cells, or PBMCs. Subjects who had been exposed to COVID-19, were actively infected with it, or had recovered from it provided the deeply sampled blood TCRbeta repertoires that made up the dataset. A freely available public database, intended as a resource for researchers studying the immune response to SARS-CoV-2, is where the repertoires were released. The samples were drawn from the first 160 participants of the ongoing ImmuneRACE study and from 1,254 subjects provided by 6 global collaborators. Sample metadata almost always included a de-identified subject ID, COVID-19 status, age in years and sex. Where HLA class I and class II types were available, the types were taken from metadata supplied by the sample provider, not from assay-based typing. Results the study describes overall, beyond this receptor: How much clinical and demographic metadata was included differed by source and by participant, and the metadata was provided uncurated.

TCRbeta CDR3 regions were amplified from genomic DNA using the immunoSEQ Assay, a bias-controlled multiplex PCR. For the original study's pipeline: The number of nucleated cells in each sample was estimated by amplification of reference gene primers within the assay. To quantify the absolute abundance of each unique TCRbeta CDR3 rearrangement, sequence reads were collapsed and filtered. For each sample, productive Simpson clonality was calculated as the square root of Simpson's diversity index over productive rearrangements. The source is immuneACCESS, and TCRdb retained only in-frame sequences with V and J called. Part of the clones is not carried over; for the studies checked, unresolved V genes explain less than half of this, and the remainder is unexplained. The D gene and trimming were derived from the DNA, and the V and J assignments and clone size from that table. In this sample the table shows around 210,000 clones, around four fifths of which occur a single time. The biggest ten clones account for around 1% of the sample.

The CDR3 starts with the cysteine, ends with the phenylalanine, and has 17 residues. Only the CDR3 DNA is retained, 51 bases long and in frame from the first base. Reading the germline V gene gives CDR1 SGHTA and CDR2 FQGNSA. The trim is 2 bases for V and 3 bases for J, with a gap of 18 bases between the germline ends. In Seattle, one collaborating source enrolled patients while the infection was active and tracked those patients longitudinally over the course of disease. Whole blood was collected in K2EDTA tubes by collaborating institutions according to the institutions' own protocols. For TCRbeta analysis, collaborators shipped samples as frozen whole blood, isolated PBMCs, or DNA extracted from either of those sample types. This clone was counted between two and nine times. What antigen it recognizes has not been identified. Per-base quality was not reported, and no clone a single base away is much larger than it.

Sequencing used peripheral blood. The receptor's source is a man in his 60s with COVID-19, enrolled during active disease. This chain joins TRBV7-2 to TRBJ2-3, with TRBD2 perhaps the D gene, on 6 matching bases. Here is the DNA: TGTGCCAGCAGCTTACTACGACTTAAAGGGAGGACAGATACGCAGTATTTT. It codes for CASSLLRLKGRTDTQYF.